Listed below are T cell receptor beta chains from one sample, sequenced in a study of shared clonotypes between healthy human individuals. The assay was immunoSEQ multiplex PCR, and TCRdb's table has in-frame clones only and misses some. The table records hundreds of thousands of clones, less than 85% of them present only once. The specimen was memory CD4+ T cells sorted from blood. Receptors were obtained from a man aged 25-45 years in good health. Each CDR3 is given with its conserved first and last residue. Each record gives: CDR3 DNA, CDR3 protein, V gene, clone size, J gene, D gene. D genes are given only for firm matches. Part of the rows lack a size; the others show once, few, many or a class for expanded clones.

TGTGCCAGCAGCGCCCAGGGGACACTCAGCACAGATACGCAGTATTTT | CASSAQGTLSTDTQYF | TRBV7-9 | . | TRBJ2-3 | .
TGTGCCAGCAGCTTAGGGCCTAACTATGGCTACACCTTC | CASSLGPNYGYTF | TRBV7-2 | . | TRBJ1-2 | .
TGTGCCAGCAGCCCCCGACTAAGCACAGATACGCAGTATTTT | CASSPRLSTDTQYF | TRBV7-2 | . | TRBJ2-3 | .
TGTGCCAGCAGCTCACAGGGGAATCAGCCCCAGCATTTT | CASSSQGNQPQHF | TRBV7-2 | few | TRBJ1-5 | TRBD1
TGCGCCAGCAGCTTGCTGGGTGCTAGCGGGGACTACGAGCAGTACTTC | CASSLLGASGDYEQYF | TRBV5-1 | . | TRBJ2-7 | TRBD2
TGTGCCAGCAACAAACTACAGGGTTCCTCCGATGGCTACACCTTC | CASNKLQGSSDGYTF | TRBV2 | few | TRBJ1-2 | .
TGTGCCAGTAGTACCAGGGCCATGAACACTGAAGCTTTCTTT | CASSTRAMNTEAFF | TRBV19 | . | TRBJ1-1 | .
TGTGCCAGCAGTTTAGGGGGGTGGTATATGAATACGCAGTATTTT | CASSLGGWYMNTQYF | TRBV27 | . | TRBJ2-3 | .
TGCGCCAGCAGCTTTGGGACAGGGGCGTCAGCCAAAAACATTCAGTACTTC | CASSFGTGASAKNIQYF | TRBV5-1 | once | TRBJ2-4 | TRBD1
TGTGCCATCAGCGAGGACAGGTGGGGGAACAATGAGCAGTTCTTC | CAISEDRWGNNEQFF | TRBV10-3 | . | TRBJ2-1 | TRBD1
TGTGCCAGCAGCCTTATTTCCGGGACATTCACAGATACGCAGTATTTT | CASSLISGTFTDTQYF | TRBV7-9 | . | TRBJ2-3 | .
TGTGCCAGCAGACAAATGGGACAGGCCCCGCAGTATTTT | CASRQMGQAPQYF | TRBV7-8 | few | TRBJ2-3 | TRBD1
TGTGCCAGCAGGAAGGAGGCAGGGGGATTTGTGGCTTTCTTT | CASRKEAGGFVAFF | TRBV2 | . | TRBJ1-1 | TRBD1
TGTGCCAGCACTTCGGGACAGGGGAATCAGCCCCAGCATTTT | CASTSGQGNQPQHF | TRBV28 | . | TRBJ1-5 | TRBD1
TGTGCCATCAGGACTAGCGGGGGCAGTTACAATGAGCAGTTCTTC | CAIRTSGGSYNEQFF | TRBV10-3 | once | TRBJ2-1 | TRBD2
TGTGCCAGCAGCCCCTCTTCGCCGGCCCTCCAAGAGACCCAGTACTTC | CASSPSSPALQETQYF | TRBV2 | . | TRBJ2-5 | .
TGCGCCAGCAGCCGGAGGGCGACAGGAAACACCGGGGAGCTGTTTTTT | CASSRRATGNTGELFF | TRBV4-3 | . | TRBJ2-2 | .
TGTGCCAGCAGCCAAGTCGGGGACAGGGGGCAATTTAGGTTC | CASSQVGDRGQFRF | TRBV7-8 | . | TRBJ2-7 | TRBD1
TGTGCCAGCAGCCCAGGGGGACCCGCAGGCTTCAACGAGCAGTACTTC | CASSPGGPAGFNEQYF | TRBV9 | . | TRBJ2-7 | TRBD1
TGTGCCAGCTCCACCGGGACTAGCGGGAGGAACTCCTACAATGAGCAGTTCTTC | CASSTGTSGRNSYNEQFF | TRBV9 | once | TRBJ2-1 | TRBD2
TGCGCCAGCAGCCATCTAAATACAGGGTGGGGTGAAGCTTTCTTT | CASSHLNTGWGEAFF | TRBV4-1 | . | TRBJ1-1 | .
TGCGCCAGCAGCTTTTGGGGTACAGGCCGCTCTGGAAACACCATATATTTT | CASSFWGTGRSGNTIYF | TRBV5-1 | once | TRBJ1-3 | .
TGTGCCAGCAGTGAAGCGGGTGGGAGTTTGTACTTC | CASSEAGGSLYF | TRBV6-1 | . | TRBJ2-7 | .
TGTGCCATCAGTCCCTTTGGAGGCGATGAGCAGTTCTTC | CAISPFGGDEQFF | TRBV10-3 | . | TRBJ2-1 | .
TGCGCCAGCAGCCCCGGGACTAGCGGGAGCACAGAGACCCAGTACTTC | CASSPGTSGSTETQYF | TRBV5-1 | once | TRBJ2-5 | TRBD2
TGTGCCAGCAGCTTAGCTGCGGGGAGCGTTGTGGGGGAGCAGTACTTC | CASSLAAGSVVGEQYF | TRBV13 | . | TRBJ2-7 | .
TGTGCCAGCAGTTTATCTTGGGGGGCCTACGAGCAGTACTTC | CASSLSWGAYEQYF | TRBV27 | . | TRBJ2-7 | .
TGTGCCAGCTCACCACCAGGCGGGGTCCAAGAGACCCAGTACTTC | CASSPPGGVQETQYF | TRBV18 | . | TRBJ2-5 | .
TGTGCCAGTAGCCCGGCTCCCTCCAGGGGCAATGAGCAGTTCTTC | CASSPAPSRGNEQFF | TRBV19 | . | TRBJ2-1 | .
TGTGCCAGCAGTTTACCCCCCGGGACTAGCCCCTACAATGAGCAGTTCTTC | CASSLPPGTSPYNEQFF | TRBV28 | . | TRBJ2-1 | TRBD2
TGTGCCAGCAGCCACCGACAGACTTCTAATGAAAAACTGTTTTTT | CASSHRQTSNEKLFF | TRBV12-1 | . | TRBJ1-4 | .
TGTGCCAGCAGCCAGGGCGCGGCTCACAGCACAGATACGCAGTATTTT | CASSQGAAHSTDTQYF | TRBV7-6 | few | TRBJ2-3 | .
TGTGCCAGCAGCCCCGACAGGCCCTACAATGAGCAGTTCTTC | CASSPDRPYNEQFF | TRBV6-5 | . | TRBJ2-1 | .
TGTGCCAGCAGCTTAGGGGGGTTAAATGAGCAGTTCTTC | CASSLGGLNEQFF | TRBV11-3 | once | TRBJ2-1 | .
TGTGCCAGCACCGACAGGCAGAATGAGCAGTTCTTC | CASTDRQNEQFF | TRBV28 | few | TRBJ2-1 | .
TGTGCCAGCAGCTTGACAGAAGGAAACACCATATATTTT | CASSLTEGNTIYF | TRBV7-9 | . | TRBJ1-3 | .
TGTGCCAGCAGCTTGACTAGCGGGTTGGGGAATGAGCAGTTCTTC | CASSLTSGLGNEQFF | TRBV7-2 | . | TRBJ2-1 | TRBD2
TGTGCCAGCAGCGGCTCACAGGGCTACACTGAAGCTTTCTTT | CASSGSQGYTEAFF | TRBV27 | . | TRBJ1-1 | .
TGTGCCAGCAGCGTAGGCCCAGGAAGAAATAATGAGCAGTTCTTC | CASSVGPGRNNEQFF | TRBV9 | . | TRBJ2-1 | .
TGTGCCAGCAGCCCGGCCTTCGGGGATGGCTACACCTTC | CASSPAFGDGYTF | TRBV9 | once | TRBJ1-2 | .
TGTGCCAGCAGCCAGGGTCCAGGGGACTATGGCTACACCTTC | CASSQGPGDYGYTF | TRBV14 | . | TRBJ1-2 | .
TGTGCCAGTGCGGGGGCGAGCACAGATACGCAGTATTTT | CASAGASTDTQYF | TRBV7-8 | . | TRBJ2-3 | .
TGTGCCAGCAGCTTAGCACTCGGAAGAGATACGCAGTATTTT | CASSLALGRDTQYF | TRBV11-2 | . | TRBJ2-3 | .
TGCGCCAGCAGCTTCAATCCACTCGCCGGGGATTCACCCCTCCACTTT | CASSFNPLAGDSPLHF | TRBV5-1 | . | TRBJ1-6 | .